The 8 T cell receptor beta chains below all came from one sample that was sequenced in a study of blood T cell repertoires in COVID-19. Some clones are missing from TCRdb's copy, which holds only in-frame ones; the method was immunoSEQ multiplex PCR. Altogether 150,000 to 200,000 clones are present, roughly 83% being singletons, with the ten largest covering roughly 5%. The source material was PBMCs or T cells enriched from blood (not recorded which). These TCRs come from a man between 65 and 80 years old who had been exposed to COVID-19.

The chain combines TRBV3-1 (or the pseudogene TRBV3-2) with TRBJ2-1; 8 bases fit TRBD2. This CDR3 region has 15 residues. From germline, CDR1 is LGHDT and CDR2 YNNKEL (reference sequence). Trimming took 4 bases from V and 5 from J; bases not matched to a gene: 7. The CDR3 DNA reads TGTGCCAGCAGCCTCGGCAGCGGGAGCAACAATGAGCAGTTCTTC. Amino acid sequence: CASSLGSGSNNEQFF.

The J gene is TRBJ1-2, the V gene TRBV6-5; 8 nucleotides agree with TRBD1. Germline V CDR1 and CDR2: MNHEY, SVGAGI. Unmatched junction bases numbered 7, after V lost 6 bases and J lost 4 bases. The CDR3 has 14 residues. The CDR3 is CASRPDRGAYGYTF. CDR3 in DNA: TGTGCCAGCAGACCCGACAGGGGCGCCTATGGCTACACCTTC.

The chain uses TRBV5-1 and TRBJ1-1, with D maybe TRBD1 (5 bases). V was cut by 0 bases and J by 2 bases, with 17 bases left in between. The V gene's germline CDR1 is SGHRS and CDR2 YFSETQ. The CDR3 covers 17 residues. CDR3 DNA sequence: TGCGCCAGCAGCTTGGCCGGCGCTGCAGGGATTAACACTGAAGCTTTCTTT. This sequence encodes CASSLAGAAGINTEAFF. The variable domain in full, with the rest retrieved from reference TRBV5-1 and TRBJ1-1, is KAGVTQTPRYLIKTRGQQVTLSCSPISGHRSVSWYQQTPGQGLQFLFEYFSETQRNKGNFPGRFSGRQFSNSRSEMNVSTLELGDSALYLCASSLAGAAGINTEAFFGQGTRLTVV.

This clone has more than one count but fewer than ten. The chain uses TRBV7-9 and TRBJ2-5, with D perhaps TRBD2 (6 bases). The germline CDR1 and CDR2 sequences are SEHNR and FQNEAQ (reference sequence). This CDR3 region has 14 residues. Trimming took off 5 bases at V and 7 bases at J, with 17 bases between the two ends. CDR3 amino acids: CASSQPRGSGTQYF. The CDR3 coding sequence is TGTGCCAGCAGCCAGCCCCGGGGGAGCGGGACCCAGTACTTC.

The chain carries TRBV5-4 and TRBJ1-1, with a possible D match to TRBD1 (5 bases). The germline gives CDR1 SGHNT, CDR2 YYREEE (reference sequence). Trimming stripped 4 bases from V and 3 bases from J, with 13 bases between. The CDR3 covers 14 residues. Here the CDR3 reads CASSPTGEYTEAFF. In DNA, the CDR3 is TGTGCCAGCAGCCCGACGGGGGAGTACACTGAAGCTTTCTTT.

This chain joins TRBV19 and TRBJ1-5, with 10 bases matching TRBD1. The CDR3 extends over 15 amino acids. CDR1 LNHDA and CDR2 SQIVND come from the germline V gene (reference sequence). V trimming: 5 bases; J trimming: 10 bases; junction bases outside the gene matches: 11. CDR3 sequence: CASSPGGQGDRPQHF. CDR3 coding DNA: TGTGCCAGTAGTCCAGGAGGACAGGGGGATCGTCCCCAGCATTTT.

V and J are TRBV5-5 and TRBJ1-2; TRBD1 might be the D (6 bases). CDR3 length equals 14 residues. Per germline, CDR1 SGHKS and CDR2 YYEKEE (reference sequence). The V and J ends lost 0 bases and 7 bases respectively, with 13 bases between them. CDR3: CASSLGAGVAGYTF. DNA for the CDR3: TGTGCCAGCAGCTTGGGGGCAGGGGTTGCTGGCTACACCTTC. Complete variable domain (other parts from reference TRBV5-5 and TRBJ1-2): DAGVTQSPTHLIKTRGQQVTLRCSPISGHKSVSWYQQVLGQGPQFIFQYYEKEERGRGNFPDRFSARQFPNYSSELNVNALLLGDSALYLCASSLGAGVAGYTFGSGTRLTVV.

CDR3 coding DNA: TGTGCCAGCAGTCCCAGCGGGACAGGGGAATACGAGCAGTACTTC. Translated: CASSPSGTGEYEQYF. This rearrangement joins TRBV6-5 to TRBJ2-7; 10 nucleotides agree with TRBD1. The CDR3 covers 15 residues. The ends lost 5 bases at V and 4 bases at J; junction bases unmatched: 8. Per the germline V gene, CDR1 is MNHEY and CDR2 is SVGAGI.